This T cell receptor beta chain was documented in a study of T-cell reconstitution after alpha-beta-depleted transplantation in children. Regarding the study as a whole: By one year post-transplant, T-cell counts and diversity largely arose from T cells that were newly produced. There were reportedly several hundred expanded graft clones from which alpha-beta T cells came about two months after transplant. Surviving recipient T cells and thymic progenitors accounted for the high day-60 TCRbeta diversity observed in some patients.

The library targeted TCRbeta and was prepared with unique molecular identifiers. TCRdb re-called the PCR reads through MiXCR, storing one row per CDR3 protein. This sample has 200,000 to 250,000 distinct CDR3 sequences; roughly a quarter occur once, and the top ten carry 4% to 6%. The CDR3 is 14 residues long. CDR1 and CDR2 from the germline V gene are SGHRS and YFSETQ. V trimming: 4 bases; J trimming: 10 bases; junction bases outside the gene matches: 10. This clonotype has ten or more counts. Its antigen is not known. The clonotype originates from a female patient between 2 and 10 years old who had a stem cell transplant for congenital amegakaryocytic thrombocytopenia, so the T cells may come from the graft donor. The chain couples TRBV5-1 to TRBJ1-4; TRBD1 agrees at 7 bases. Source: PBMCs, mostly from graft donor cells, taken 360 days after TCRalphabeta/CD19-depleted stem cell transplant. In DNA form, the CDR3 reads TGCGCCAGCAGCCCCTACGACAGGGAGGGAAAACTGTTTTTT. Translated, it gives CASSPYDREGKLFF.